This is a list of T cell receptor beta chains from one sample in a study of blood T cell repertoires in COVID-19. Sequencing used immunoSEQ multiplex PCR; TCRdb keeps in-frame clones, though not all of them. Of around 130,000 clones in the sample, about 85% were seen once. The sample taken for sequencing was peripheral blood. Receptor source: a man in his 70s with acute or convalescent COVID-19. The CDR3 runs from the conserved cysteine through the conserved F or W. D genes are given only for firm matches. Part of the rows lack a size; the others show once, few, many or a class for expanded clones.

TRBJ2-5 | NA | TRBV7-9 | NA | TGTGCCAGCTCCGGTCCAGAGACCCAGTACTTC | CASSGPETQYF
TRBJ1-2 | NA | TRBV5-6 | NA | TGTGCCAGCAGCGTTGCGCAGGGTTGGAAGAATGGCTACACCTTC | CASSVAQGWKNGYTF
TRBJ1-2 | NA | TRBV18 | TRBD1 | TGTGCCAGCTCACCCGGGACAGGGGCATCGGATGGCTACACCTTC | CASSPGTGASDGYTF
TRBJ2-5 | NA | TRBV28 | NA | TGTGCCAGCTCCGGGACACAGAAAGAGACCCAGTACTTC | CASSGTQKETQYF
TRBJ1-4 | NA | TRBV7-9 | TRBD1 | TGTGCCAGCAGCTTTACGGACAGGGAGGGTGAAAAACTGTTTTTT | CASSFTDREGEKLFF
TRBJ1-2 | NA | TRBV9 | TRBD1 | TGTGCCAGCAGACCTTGGACAGGGGATTATGGCTACACCTTC | CASRPWTGDYGYTF
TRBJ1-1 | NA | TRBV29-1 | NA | TGCAGCGTTGATCCCGGCGGCACTGAAGCTTTCTTT | CSVDPGGTEAFF
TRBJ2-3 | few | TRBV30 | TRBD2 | TGTGCCTGGGCGGGGGGGCAAGAGAGCACAGATACGCAGTATTTT | CAWAGGQESTDTQYF
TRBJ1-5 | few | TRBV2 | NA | TGTGCCAGCTCCCTGGGGGGTACCGGGAGCAATCAGCCCCAGCATTTT | CASSLGGTGSNQPQHF
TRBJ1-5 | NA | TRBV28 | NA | TGTGCCAGCAGTTTGGAGAGGAATAATCAGCCCCAGCATTTT | CASSLERNNQPQHF
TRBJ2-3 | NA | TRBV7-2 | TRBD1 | TGTGCCAGCAGCGCACAGGGGGGTACGCAGTATTTT | CASSAQGGTQYF
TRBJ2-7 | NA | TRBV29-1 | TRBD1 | TGCAGCGTACGGGGACAGGGGAGAGACGAGCAGTACTTC | CSVRGQGRDEQYF
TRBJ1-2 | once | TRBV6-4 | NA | TGTGCCAGCAGCCGGACAGCTGGCTACACCTTC | CASSRTAGYTF
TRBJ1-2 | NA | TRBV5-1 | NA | TGCGCCAGCAGCTCCAACCGGGACACAAACTATGGCTACACCTTC | CASSSNRDTNYGYTF
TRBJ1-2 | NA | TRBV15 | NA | TGTGCCACCAGCAGAGATGTCTCGGTTTACTATGGCTACACCTTC | CATSRDVSVYYGYTF
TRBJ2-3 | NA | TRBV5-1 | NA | TGCGCCAGCAGAGGAGACACAGATACGCAGTATTTT | CASRGDTDTQYF
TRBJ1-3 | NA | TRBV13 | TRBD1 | TGTGCCAGCAGGGCGCCGGGACAGGTGACCTCTGGAAACACCATATATTTT | CASRAPGQVTSGNTIYF
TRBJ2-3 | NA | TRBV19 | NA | TGTGCCAGTAGTATCGGGTCGGCGCAGTATTTT | CASSIGSAQYF
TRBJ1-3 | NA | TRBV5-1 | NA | TGCGCCAGCAGCTTGGCCGGGACACCAACTTTGGATTTT | CASSLAGTPTLDF
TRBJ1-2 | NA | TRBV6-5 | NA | TGTGCCAGCAGTTACTCCATCGGGGGGAACTACACCTTC | CASSYSIGGNYTF
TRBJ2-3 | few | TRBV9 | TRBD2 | TGTGCCAGCAGCTCCTTCGGGGGGGCTCTCACAGATACGCAGTATTTT | CASSSFGGALTDTQYF
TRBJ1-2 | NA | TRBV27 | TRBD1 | TGTGCCAGCAGTCGGACAGGGGGCGCCTCGGAGGGCTACACCTTC | CASSRTGGASEGYTF
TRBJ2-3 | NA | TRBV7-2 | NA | TGTGCCAGCAGCTTAGCGGGGGGGCTTGCAGATACGCAGTATTTT | CASSLAGGLADTQYF